Following are 23 T cell receptor beta chains from one sample sequenced in a study of blood T cells in healthy people across ages. Using a J-beta primer mix together with a sample-barcoded 5' primer, a second PCR was run for 7 to 11 cycles. MiXCR, run by TCRdb on the 5' RACE reads, gives a single entry per CDR3 protein. The sample holds roughly 700,000 distinct CDR3 sequences, 49% seen once. The sequenced sample consisted of blood. The receptor source for this set is a woman aged 60-75 years in good health.

This clonotype turned up a few times. The CDR3 DNA follows: TGTGCCAGCAGCTTAGGTTACAATGAGCAGTACTTC. It is translated as CASSLGYNEQYF. The V and J genes are TRBV5-5 and TRBJ2-5; D unresolved. This CDR3 spans 12 amino acids. Germline CDR1 reads SGHKS; CDR2 reads YYEKEE (reference sequence). V lost 2 bases and J lost 11, with 13 bases in between.

V is TRBV6-5 and J is TRBJ2-6; a weak D match, TRBD1 (6 bases). The V gene lost 10 bases and the J gene lost 0 bases, with 16 bases spanning the gap. CDR1 MNHEY and CDR2 SVGAGI come from the germline V gene. The CDR3 contains 16 residues. The CDR3 reads CAIMRTESSGANVLTF. The DNA for the CDR3 is TGTGCCATCATGAGGACAGAGAGCTCTGGGGCCAACGTCCTGACTTTC.

This chain uses TRBV29-1 with TRBJ2-1; 7 bases fit TRBD1. The CDR3 is made up of 13 amino acids. V lost 5 bases and J lost 6; bases outside the gene matches: 7. The V gene's germline CDR1 is SQVTM and CDR2 ANQGSEA. The CDR3 DNA sequence: TGCAGCGTTACAGGGGACGCGCCCAATGAGCAGTTCTTC. Its protein product is CSVTGDAPNEQFF.

The chain joins TRBV5-6 to TRBJ2-1; 9 bases line up with TRBD1. The CDR3 is 14 residues long. Unmatched junction bases numbered 10, after V lost 2 bases and J lost 13 bases. Germline lookup yields CDR1 SGHDT and CDR2 YYEEEE. CDR3 DNA: TGTGCCAGCAGCTTTACAGGGGGCCGGGAGACCCAGTTCTTC. Translation gives CASSFTGGRETQFF.

V gene TRBV6-2 or TRBV6-3 combines with J gene TRBJ2-7; D is unresolved. Germline loops: CDR1 MNHEY, CDR2 SVGEGT. CDR3 length: 12 residues. The V gene lost 7 bases and the J gene lost 0 bases, with 7 bases spanning the gap. CDR3 sequence reads: CASTYDSYEQYF. CDR3 nucleotides: TGTGCCAGCACCTATGACTCCTACGAGCAGTACTTC.

The rearrangement uses TRBV29-1 and TRBJ2-3; 8 positions match TRBD2. This CDR3 region has 15 residues. In germline, CDR1 is SQVTM, CDR2 ANQGSEA. V shed 8 bases and J 1 base; nucleotides not matched to a gene: 11. CDR3 loop: CSTPTSGGRTDTQYF. The DNA for the CDR3 is TGCAGCACACCTACTAGCGGAGGTCGCACAGATACGCAGTATTTT.

On this clonotype itself: At one end the junction does not follow the germline gene, possibly because of a read error. The genes are TRBV6-2 or TRBV6-3 and TRBJ2-1, with TRBD2 identical over 10 bases. Germline assignment: CDR1 MNHEY and CDR2 SVGEGT. The CDR3 has 20 amino acids. The CDR3 DNA reads as TGTGCCAGCAGTTACCCATCCAGCGGGAGGGCCAGAGGCTCCCACAATGAGCAGTTCTTC. Translated, it gives CASSYPSSGRARGSHNEQFF.

This clonotype was seen a few times. The chain employs TRBV5-6 and TRBJ2-3; D uncertain. This CDR3 comprises 16 residues. V was pared by 4 bases and J by 0 bases, with 15 bases between. Looked up from germline, CDR1 is SGHDT and CDR2 is YYEEEE. CDR3 region: CASSDPRLASTDTQYF. Written as DNA, the CDR3 is TGTGCCAGCAGCGACCCCAGGTTGGCTAGCACAGATACGCAGTATTTT.

In DNA form, the CDR3 reads TGTGCCAGCAGGTTGGATATGAACACTGAAGCTTTCTTT. As protein: CASRLDMNTEAFF. The rearrangement uses TRBV2 and TRBJ1-1; no firm D call. Germline V lookup: CDR1 SNHLY, CDR2 FYNNEI. With 6 bases removed from V and 0 bases from J, the gap between germline ends came to 8 bases. This CDR3 spans 13 amino acids.

The CDR3 loop reads CASSFAGTPPEQFF. For the CDR3, the DNA is TGTGCCAGCAGTTTCGCGGGAACTCCTCCTGAGCAGTTCTTC. The chain combines TRBV28 with TRBJ2-1; a possible D gene is TRBD2 (6 bases). The CDR3 is made up of 14 amino acids. CDR1 is MDHEN, CDR2 SYDVKM, per germline. V was clipped by 3 bases and J by 9 bases, with 15 bases between them. The full variable domain, its missing parts supplied by reference TRBV28 and TRBJ2-1, is DVKVTQSSRYLVKRTGEKVFLECVQDMDHENMFWYRQDPGLGLRLIYFSYDVKMKEKGDIPEGYSVSREKKERFSLILESASTNQTSMYLCASSFAGTPPEQFFGPGTRLTVL.

The rearrangement uses TRBV20-1 and TRBJ2-3; TRBD2 might be the D (6 bases). The CDR3 is 15 residues long. Germline V gene lookup returns CDR1 DFQATT and CDR2 SNEGSKA (reference sequence). Deletions cut 7 bases from V and 1 base from J, with 18 bases between. The CDR3 coding sequence is TGCAGTGGGGGGGTGGAGGGTCGGGGCACAGATACGCAGTATTTT. Protein: CSGGVEGRGTDTQYF.

The rearrangement links TRBV5-1 to TRBJ2-5; 10 bases fit TRBD2. Per the germline V gene, CDR1 is SGHRS and CDR2 is YFSETQ. Trimming took 4 bases from V and 3 from J; bases not matched to a gene: 6. This CDR3 is built from 15 residues. The CDR3: CASSATGTSEETQYF. The DNA of the CDR3 is TGCGCCAGCAGCGCGACAGGGACTAGCGAAGAGACCCAGTACTTC.

This clonotype has at least ten counts. V is TRBV6-6 and J is TRBJ2-1; no reliable D call. Germline V gene data show CDR1 as MNHNY and CDR2 as SVGAGI (reference sequence). V lost 5 bases, J lost 8 bases, and 19 bases lay in between. This CDR3 is built from 15 residues. CDR3 nucleotides: TGTGCCAGCAGTACCGACATTTCTTTGATCCATGAGCAGTTCTTC. This codes for CASSTDISLIHEQFF.

This clonotype was seen a few times. This chain connects TRBV7-9 to TRBJ2-3; 13 nucleotides match TRBD2. J gave up 0 bases and V 4 bases, and 10 bases lay outside the gene matches. Germline CDR1 SEHNR, CDR2 FQNEAQ (reference sequence). The CDR3 runs to 19 residues. CDR3 nucleotides: TGTGCCAGCAGCTCCAGGGTAGGGACTAGCGGGACAAGCACAGATACGCAGTATTTT. Protein product: CASSSRVGTSGTSTDTQYF.

This chain links TRBV5-1 with TRBJ2-1; 7 positions match TRBD2. The CDR3 has 14 amino acids. Germline loops: CDR1 SGHRS, CDR2 YFSETQ. After removal of 0 bases from V and 9 bases from J, the junction contained 6 bases not matched to a gene. The CDR3 loop reads CASSLGLAVPEQFF. The CDR3 DNA sequence: TGCGCCAGCAGCTTGGGACTAGCTGTTCCTGAGCAGTTCTTC.

This clonotype was seen a handful of times. This rearrangement joins TRBV29-1 to TRBJ2-1, with 13 positions matching TRBD2. The CDR3 contains 15 residues. V shed 7 bases, J shed 8 bases, and the junction held 11 bases outside the gene matches. Germline V gives CDR1 SQVTM, CDR2 ANQGSEA. The CDR3 sequence is CSAASGTSGTYEQFF. The CDR3 DNA follows: TGCAGCGCAGCATCCGGGACTAGCGGGACGTATGAGCAGTTCTTC.

The V call is TRBV9, the J call TRBJ2-2; 10 bases align to TRBD1. V dropped 4 bases and J dropped 0; count of bases not matched to a gene: 15. The CDR3 consists of 20 residues. Germline V lookup: CDR1 SGDLS, CDR2 YYNGEE. The CDR3 spells CASSPRTGGEWTSNTGELFF. The CDR3 bases are TGTGCCAGCAGCCCCCGGACAGGGGGTGAATGGACCTCGAACACCGGGGAGCTGTTTTTT.

This clonotype was seen more than once but under ten times. One base away lies a much larger clone, so this may be a sequencing read error. J is TRBJ2-1 and V is TRBV27, with D perhaps TRBD2 (5 bases). The end of the DNA is better explained by TRBJ2-7, so the J call may be wrong. This CDR3 has 14 residues. CDR1 is MNHEY, CDR2 SMNVEV, per germline (reference sequence). The CDR3 DNA sequence: TGTGCCAGCAGTGTGGGCGGGTCCTACAATGAGCAGTACTTC. It translates to CASSVGGSYNEQYF.

The chain couples TRBV7-9 to TRBJ1-1; 7 bases line up with TRBD1. V shed 4 bases, J shed 3 bases, and the junction held 11 bases outside the gene matches. The V gene's germline CDR1 is SEHNR and CDR2 FQNEAQ (reference sequence). The CDR3 runs 16 residues. Written as DNA, the CDR3 is TGTGCCAGCAGCTCCAGTCCCAAAGACAGGGACACTGAAGCTTTCTTT. This sequence encodes CASSSSPKDRDTEAFF.

The V call is TRBV5-1, the J call TRBJ2-4; 7 nucleotides line up with TRBD2. The J call is doubtful: the DNA matches TRBJ2-7 better. The V gene's germline CDR1 is SGHRS and CDR2 YFSETQ. The length of the CDR3 is 14 residues. CDR3 in amino acids: CASSLRAGESEQYF. The CDR3 DNA reads TGCGCCAGCAGCTTGAGGGCGGGGGAGTCCGAGCAGTACTTC.

A note on this clonotype: A much larger clone sits a single nucleotide away, making a read error possible. The chain has TRBV24-1 and TRBJ2-5; 7 positions agree with TRBD1. Germline loops: CDR1 KGHDR, CDR2 SFDVKD. The CDR3 covers 12 residues. V gave up 3 bases and J gave up 11 bases; unmatched junction bases: 5. CDR3 protein: CATSDDRAEQYF. DNA of the CDR3: TGTGCCACCAGTGATGACAGGGCTGAGCAGTACTTC.

The CDR3 region is CASSVGPMDRRPSYEQYF. The CDR3 DNA is TGTGCCAGCAGCGTAGGGCCGATGGACAGGCGGCCTTCCTACGAGCAGTACTTC. The chain recombines TRBV9 with TRBJ2-7; 7 bases map to TRBD1. The V and J ends lost 0 bases and 1 base, in that order; junction bases with no gene match: 13. This CDR3 has 18 residues. The germline V gene encodes CDR1 SGDLS and CDR2 YYNGEE.

In its sample, this clonotype was seen a few times. This clone may be a read error of a much larger clone one base away. This sequence joins TRBV7-2 and TRBJ2-2, with D perhaps assigned TRBD1 or TRBD2 (7 bases each). The germline gives CDR1 SGHTA, CDR2 FQGNSA. CDR3 length: 14 residues. V lost 8 bases to trimming and J lost 9 bases, with 19 bases between them. CDR3 coding DNA: TGTGCCAGCGGCTCAGGGGGAGGGGGCAGGGAGCTGTTTTTT. Its protein is CASGSGGGGRELFF.